This T cell receptor (beta chain) emerged from a study of CD8+ T cells in alopecia areata. This clone was detected only once. Its cognate antigen is unknown. General observations from the study: Scalp sample data also include resident alphabeta T cells from normal skin.

Germline values: CDR1 SGDLS, CDR2 YYNGEE. V was shortened by 3 bases and J by 8 bases, with 14 bases between the two germline ends. This CDR3 region has 14 residues. RNA was extracted and reverse transcribed into cDNA as the sequencing template. TCRdb's copy holds only in-frame clones and misses some; the assay was immunoSEQ multiplex PCR. The sample carries over 200,000 clones, around three fifths recorded once. The input for sequencing was CD4+ T cells sorted from blood, taken at week 0. The clonotype originates from a human donor with alopecia areata. The chain is built from TRBV9 and TRBJ1-4; D is perhaps TRBD1 (6 bases). In nucleotides, the CDR3 is TGTGCCAGCAGCGCACAGGGTCTTCGGGAAAAACTGTTTTTT. It encodes CASSAQGLREKLFF.